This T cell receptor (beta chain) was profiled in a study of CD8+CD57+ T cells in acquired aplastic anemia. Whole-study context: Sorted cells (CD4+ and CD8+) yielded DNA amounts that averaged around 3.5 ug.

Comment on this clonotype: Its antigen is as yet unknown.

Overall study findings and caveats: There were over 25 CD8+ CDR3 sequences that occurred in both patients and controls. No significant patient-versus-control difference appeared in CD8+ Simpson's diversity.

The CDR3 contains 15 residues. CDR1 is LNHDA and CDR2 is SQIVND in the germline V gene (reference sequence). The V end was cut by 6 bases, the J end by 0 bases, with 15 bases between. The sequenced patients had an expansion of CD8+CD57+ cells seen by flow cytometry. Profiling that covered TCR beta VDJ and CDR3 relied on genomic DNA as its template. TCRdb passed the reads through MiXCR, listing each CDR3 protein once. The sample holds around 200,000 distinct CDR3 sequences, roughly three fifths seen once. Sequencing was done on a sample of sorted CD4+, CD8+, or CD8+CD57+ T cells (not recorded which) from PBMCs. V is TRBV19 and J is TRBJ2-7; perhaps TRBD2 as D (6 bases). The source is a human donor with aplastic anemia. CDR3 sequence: CASRGWGDHSYEQYF. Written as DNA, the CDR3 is TGTGCCAGTAGGGGGTGGGGGGACCACTCCTACGAGCAGTACTTC.